The TCR beta chain described here comes from a study of response to subunit inactivated influenza vaccine. TCRdb called the RT-PCR reads again in MiXCR, with one record for every CDR3 protein. This sample has hundreds of thousands of distinct CDR3 sequences; 15% to 18% occur once, and the top ten carry more than 9%. A few counts support this clonotype. This CDR3 is 15 amino acids long. The ends lost 5 bases at V and 7 bases at J; junction bases unmatched: 7. The source was PBMCs from blood, collected about 11 days after vaccination. The rearrangement joins TRBV12-3 or TRBV12-4 to TRBJ1-6, with TRBD1 matching over 8 bases. The clonotype was recovered from a man aged 45 to 65 who received an inactivated influenza vaccine. Here the CDR3 DNA reads TGTGCCAGCAGTGCCAGGGACAGGATAAATTCACCCCTCCACTTT. Translation: CASSARDRINSPLHF.